This entry features one T cell receptor (beta chain) sequence. Its antigen remains unidentified. The data derive from a study of identical twins. Healthy Caucasians were all of the donors. General observations from the study: High-abundance cord blood beta clonotypes had fewer insertions; memory repertoires showed none. With monozygotic twins, out-of-frame TCR alpha sharing exceeded what models estimated. Where beta out-of-frame sequences were concerned, excess twin sharing was weaker.

TCRdb recomputed calls from the 5' RACE reads with MiXCR, one row per CDR3 protein. In the table there are 350,000 to 450,000 distinct CDR3 sequences, approximately 17% of which are singletons. The TCR was taken from a man over 45 in good health. Input material: naive T cells sorted from blood.

The CDR3, as DNA: TGCAGTCAACACAGGATAAACTATGGCTACACCTTC. Its protein product is CSQHRINYGYTF. This chain uses TRBV20-1 with TRBJ1-2, with a weak D call TRBD1 (5 bases). Germline assignment: CDR1 DFQATT and CDR2 SNEGSKA (reference sequence). The germline V and J ends were trimmed by 8 bases and 2 bases, with 12 bases remaining between them. The CDR3 is 12 amino acids.